Below, 2 T cell receptor beta chains from the same sample are listed, as sequenced in a study of blood T cell repertoires in COVID-19. TCRdb keeps only in-frame clones here, not all; method: immunoSEQ multiplex PCR. The data contain some 500,000 clones, about 89% of them singletons. The sample consisted of peripheral blood. These TCRs come from a woman between 50 and 59 years old with COVID-19, enrolled during active disease.

The rearrangement joins TRBV5-4 to TRBJ2-1; 10 positions match TRBD2. V trimming: 3 bases; J trimming: 0 bases; junction bases outside the gene matches: 3. This CDR3 has 16 amino acids. Germline V gene data show CDR1 as SGHNT and CDR2 as YYREEE (reference sequence). The CDR3 DNA reads TGTGCCAGCAGCTCACTAGCGGGGCCCTCCTACAATGAGCAGTTCTTC. Protein product: CASSSLAGPSYNEQFF. Combining the CDR3 with reference TRBV5-4 and TRBJ2-1 gives the whole variable domain ETGVTQSPTHLIKTRGQQVTLRCSSQSGHNTVSWYQQALGQGPQFIFQYYREEENGRGNFPPRFSGLQFPNYSSELNVNALELDDSALYLCASSSLAGPSYNEQFFGPGTRLTVL.

The chain is built from TRBV5-1 and TRBJ2-7, with 7 bases identical to TRBD1. Losses at the gene ends were 7 bases for V and 7 bases for J; bases not matched to a gene: 11. This CDR3 region has 13 residues. Per germline, CDR1 SGHRS and CDR2 YFSETQ. The CDR3 loop reads CASGPTGQVEQYF. In DNA form, the CDR3 reads TGCGCCAGCGGGCCGACAGGGCAAGTTGAGCAGTACTTC. Based on the CDR3 plus reference TRBV5-1 and TRBJ2-7, the full variable domain is KAGVTQTPRYLIKTRGQQVTLSCSPISGHRSVSWYQQTPGQGLQFLFEYFSETQRNKGNFPGRFSGRQFSNSRSEMNVSTLELGDSALYLCASGPTGQVEQYFGPGTRLTVT.